Listed below are T cell receptor beta chains from one sample, sequenced in a study of shared clonotypes between healthy human individuals. Data came from immunoSEQ multiplex PCR; TCRdb stores just in-frame clones and leaves some out. The sample consists of hundreds of thousands of clones, approximately 95% of them appearing once. The sample taken for sequencing was naive CD8+ T cells sorted from blood. All receptors come from a woman in her twenties or thirties in good health. Each CDR3 is given with its conserved first and last residue. A D gene is named only where the DNA matches it firmly. Only some rows state a clone size, as once, few, many or a class for expanded clones.

clone size	D gene	V gene	J gene	CDR3 DNA	CDR3 protein
once	NA	TRBV5-6	TRBJ2-1	TGTGCCAGCAGCGAGATGGTGGGAACCTACAATGAGCAGTTCTTC	CASSEMVGTYNEQFF
NA	NA	TRBV27	TRBJ2-1	TGTGCCAGCAGTTTCGGTCTCAATGAGCAGTTCTTC	CASSFGLNEQFF
NA	NA	TRBV28	TRBJ2-7	TGTGCCAGCAGCCCTACGAGCTCCTACGAGCAGTACTTC	CASSPTSSYEQYF
NA	NA	TRBV6-5	TRBJ1-3	TGTGCCAGCAGTTACTCGGCGGTGACCGTACAGACCATATATTTT	CASSYSAVTVQTIYF
NA	NA	TRBV7-2	TRBJ2-7	TGTGCCAGCAGCTTACTCTTCTACGAGCAGTACTTC	CASSLLFYEQYF
NA	NA	TRBV10-3	TRBJ2-1	TGTGCCATCAGTGAGGAGCTAGGGACCTACAATGAGCAGTTCTTC	CAISEELGTYNEQFF
NA	TRBD1	TRBV2	TRBJ2-7	TGTGCCAGCAGGCCGACAGGGGATAGGTCCTACGAGCAGTACTTC	CASRPTGDRSYEQYF
NA	NA	TRBV28	TRBJ1-5	TGTGCCAGCTTCCACCCAAAAGCCCCAAACTCGGATGGGGTAGTAGATAGCAATCAGCCCCAGCATTTT	CASFHPKAPNSDGVVDSNQPQHF
NA	NA	TRBV5-1	TRBJ2-7	TGCGCCAGCAGCCCGGGAGACCCTAAGGGATTATTCGGGCAGTACTTC	CASSPGDPKGLFGQYF
NA	NA	TRBV7-9	TRBJ2-1	TGTGCCAGCAGCTTACAACCCGGGACCTACAATGAGCAGTTCTTC	CASSLQPGTYNEQFF
NA	NA	TRBV6-6	TRBJ1-2	TGTGCCAGCAGTTACGACTTTACATACTATGGCTACACCTTC	CASSYDFTYYGYTF
NA	NA	TRBV20-1	TRBJ2-4	TGCAGTGCAGATGAAAACATTCAGTACTTC	CSADENIQYF
once	TRBD1	TRBV19	TRBJ2-1	TGTGCCACCGGGGACAGGGGTCACAATGAGCAGTTCTTC	CATGDRGHNEQFF
NA	NA	TRBV11-1	TRBJ1-1	TGTGCCAGCAGGGGGACTGAAGCTTTCTTT	CASRGTEAFF
NA	NA	TRBV5-1	TRBJ1-2	TGCGCCAGCAGCTTGGAGGGGGGCACCACGGGGAAGTACTATGGCTACACCTTC	CASSLEGGTTGKYYGYTF
NA	TRBD1	TRBV29-1	TRBJ2-2	TGCAGCGCTGGGGACAGGGGAGATACCGGGGAGCTGTTTTTT	CSAGDRGDTGELFF
NA	NA	TRBV7-9	TRBJ1-1	TGTGCCAGCAGCTTAGATCCAAGGAACACTGAAGCTTTCTTT	CASSLDPRNTEAFF
NA	NA	TRBV7-9	TRBJ2-7	TGTGCCAGCAGCCCGCCAGGGTTTGGTATGGATTACGAGCAGTACTTC	CASSPPGFGMDYEQYF